One sample yielded the 27 T cell receptor beta chains listed below, sequenced in a study of T cell clonotyping in hematopoietic cell transplantation listed by TCRdb under 2021. The time point label of this sample denotes: 100 days after allo-HCT. Receptor amplification or capture employed the immunoSEQ multiplex PCR assay. TCRdb carries this immuneACCESS record with in-frame sequences only. Its versions omit some clonotypes, under half of them owing to an unresolved V gene in the studies checked, with the rest unexplained. In this sample the table shows approximately 12,000 clones, about 91% of which occur a single time. About 16% of the sample is held by the ten biggest clonotypes. Sequenced material: PBMCs, taken 100 days after allogeneic stem cell transplant. The receptors shown here come from an older female patient who had an allogeneic stem cell transplant from an unrelated donor, so the T cells may come from the graft donor. Some clones in this sample may be carry-over from other donors' samples.

The gene calls are TRBV29-1 and TRBJ1-5; TRBD1 is a possible D gene (5 bases). This CDR3 spans 12 amino acids. V was cut by 4 bases and J by 5 bases, with 9 bases left in between. CDR1 and CDR2 from the germline V gene are SQVTM and ANQGSEA. The CDR3 sequence: CSVGQLDQPQHF. The DNA of the CDR3 is TGCAGCGTTGGACAGCTAGATCAGCCCCAGCATTTT.

The V call is TRBV5-6, the J call TRBJ2-7, with 7 bases matching TRBD1. The CDR3 runs 15 residues. From germline, CDR1 is SGHDT and CDR2 YYEEEE. Trimming at V came to 0 bases and at J to 3 bases, leaving 6 bases not matched to a gene. In DNA form, the CDR3 reads TGTGCCAGCAGCTTGGTATGGGACAGTATCTACGAGCAGTACTTC. Translation: CASSLVWDSIYEQYF.

The V and J genes are TRBV9 and TRBJ2-7; D is perhaps TRBD1 or TRBD2 (6 bases each). Trimming shortened V by 7 bases and J by 7 bases, and 9 bases separated the two germline ends. The length of the CDR3 is 10 residues. CDR1 and CDR2 from the germline V gene are SGDLS and YYNGEE. CDR3 amino acids: CASGGTEQYF. The CDR3 DNA reads TGTGCCAGCGGAGGGACAGAGCAGTACTTC.

The chain has TRBV9 and TRBJ2-1, with D perhaps matching TRBD2 (5 bases). V was clipped by 0 bases and J by 12 bases, with 10 bases between them. The CDR3 totals 12 residues. CDR1 is SGDLS, CDR2 YYNGEE, per germline. DNA of the CDR3: TGTGCCAGCAGCGTAGAGGGAGTGGGGCAGTTCTTC. Protein: CASSVEGVGQFF. Variable domain in full (rest from reference TRBV9 and TRBJ2-1): DSGVTQTPKHLITATGQRVTLRCSPRSGDLSVYWYQQSLDQGLQFLIQYYNGEERAKGNILERFSAQQFPDLHSELNLSSLELGDSALYFCASSVEGVGQFFGPGTRLTVL.

This clone was detected only a few times. This chain joins TRBV7-2 and TRBJ1-2, with 10 nucleotides matching TRBD1. The V gene's germline CDR1 is SGHTA and CDR2 FQGNSA. The CDR3 spans 15 residues. V lost 5 bases to trimming and J lost 8 bases; unmatched junction nucleotides: 11. This CDR3 is CASSEATGGTRGYTF. The CDR3 DNA reads as TGTGCCAGCAGCGAAGCGACAGGGGGCACTCGGGGCTACACCTTC. Full variable domain (rest looked up from reference TRBV7-2 and TRBJ1-2): GAGVSQSPSNKVTEKGKDVELRCDPISGHTALYWYRQSLGQGLEFLIYFQGNSAPDKSGLPSDRFSAERTGGSVSTLTIQRTQQEDSAVYLCASSEATGGTRGYTFGSGTRLTVV.

As concerns this clone: An end of the junction differs from the germline gene, which may be a read error. The chain links TRBV7-6 to TRBJ2-3; TRBD1 agrees at 9 bases. Germline V gives CDR1 SGHVS, CDR2 FNYEAQ. This CDR3 contains 14 residues. CDR3 protein: CASSLAQGADTQYF. The DNA of the CDR3 is TGTGCCAGCAGCTTAGCACAGGGGGCAGACACGCAGTATTTT.

The chain joins TRBV7-2 to TRBJ2-2, with D tentatively TRBD2 (5 bases). The germline V gene encodes CDR1 SGHTA and CDR2 FQGNSA. V dropped 5 bases and J dropped 3 bases, with 16 bases sitting between them. CDR3 length: 16 residues. The CDR3 is CASSQTNTPDTGELFF. CDR3 DNA sequence: TGTGCCAGCAGCCAGACTAACACCCCGGACACCGGGGAGCTGTTTTTT.

This chain joins TRBV19 and TRBJ1-1; 9 nucleotides match TRBD1. The CDR3 has 13 amino acids. The germline CDR1 and CDR2 sequences are LNHDA and SQIVND (reference sequence). After removal of 6 bases from V and 7 bases from J, the junction contained 6 bases not matched to a gene. For the CDR3, the DNA is TGTGCCAGTAGCGGGACAGGGTGGAATGAAGCTTTCTTT. Residues: CASSGTGWNEAFF. Based on the CDR3 plus reference TRBV19 and TRBJ1-1, the full variable domain is DGGITQSPKYLFRKEGQNVTLSCEQNLNHDAMYWYRQDPGQGLRLIYYSQIVNDFQKGDIAEGYSVSREKKESFPLTVTSAQKNPTAFYLCASSGTGWNEAFFGQGTRLTVV.

This clone occurred once. The chain has TRBV2 and TRBJ2-2; perhaps TRBD2 as D (5 bases). Trimming took off 8 bases at V and 3 bases at J, with 7 bases between the two ends. The CDR3 is made up of 12 amino acids. Germline V gene data show CDR1 as SNHLY and CDR2 as FYNNEI. The CDR3 region has the DNA TGTGCCAGCGGACTTTACACCGGGGAGCTGTTTTTT. Its protein product is CASGLYTGELFF.

This chain links TRBV6-5 with TRBJ1-1; no clear D. V lost 6 bases, J lost 3 bases, and 11 bases lay in between. The CDR3 is 13 amino acids. Germline V gene lookup returns CDR1 MNHEY and CDR2 SVGAGI. The CDR3 sequence is CASRSTQYTEAFF. CDR3 nucleotide sequence: TGTGCCAGCAGATCTACACAGTACACTGAAGCTTTCTTT.

This chain joins TRBV6-5 and TRBJ2-3, with 12 positions matching TRBD1. This CDR3 is 15 amino acids long. Germline V lookup: CDR1 MNHEY, CDR2 SVGAGI. V dropped 4 bases and J dropped 4; count of bases not matched to a gene: 3. CDR3 amino acids: CASSSGQGAADTQYF. In DNA form, the CDR3 reads TGTGCCAGCAGTTCGGGACAGGGGGCCGCAGATACGCAGTATTTT.

V is TRBV27 and J is TRBJ2-7, with D tentatively TRBD1 or TRBD2 (5 bases each). This CDR3 is 15 amino acids long. CDR1 is MNHEY, CDR2 SMNVEV, per germline (reference sequence). Trimming removed 4 bases from V and 6 bases from J, with 19 bases in between. CDR3 protein: CASSSGTAPLGEQYF. The DNA of the CDR3 is TGTGCCAGCAGTTCCGGGACCGCCCCCTTAGGCGAGCAGTACTTC.

The chain couples TRBV4-2 to TRBJ1-2; D is ambiguous. This CDR3 contains 15 residues. Trimming took off 1 base at V and 4 bases at J, with 13 bases between the two ends. Looked up from germline, CDR1 is LGHNA and CDR2 is YNFKEQ. CDR3 residues: CASSQGRSEGYGYTF. The CDR3 bases are TGTGCCAGCAGCCAAGGACGCTCAGAGGGCTATGGCTACACCTTC.

The rearrangement links TRBV7-2 to TRBJ2-5; TRBD1 is a possible D gene (5 bases). The CDR3 loop spans 13 amino acids. Deletions cut 5 bases from V and 0 bases from J, with 7 bases between. Germline values: CDR1 SGHTA, CDR2 FQGNSA. CDR3 sequence (DNA): TGTGCCAGCAGCGCAGGGAACCAAGAGACCCAGTACTTC. Translating gives CASSAGNQETQYF.

The CDR3 region has the DNA TGTGCCAGCAGTTACTCGGCGGGACAGTCGGAGACCCAGTACTTC. This sequence encodes CASSYSAGQSETQYF. The chain joins TRBV6-5 to TRBJ2-5, with a tentative D call TRBD1 (7 bases). The germline V gene encodes CDR1 MNHEY and CDR2 SVGAGI. This CDR3 contains 15 residues. V dropped 0 bases and J dropped 5 bases, with 13 bases sitting between them.

The chain recombines TRBV5-6 with TRBJ2-5; TRBD1 aligns across 9 bases. The J call is in doubt because the DNA end fits TRBJ2-7 better. The CDR3 sequence is 16 residues long. CDR1 is SGHDT, CDR2 YYEEEE, per germline. CDR3 protein: CASSLDRTGVSYEQYF. CDR3 bases: TGTGCCAGCAGCTTGGATCGGACAGGGGTCTCCTACGAGCAGTACTTC.

The chain links TRBV29-1 to TRBJ2-7; 7 nucleotides agree with TRBD2. J lost 0 bases, V lost 2 bases, and 4 bases had no gene match. The CDR3 is made up of 14 amino acids. Germline V CDR1 and CDR2: SQVTM, ANQGSEA. The CDR3 DNA is TGCAGCGTTGAAAGCGGGGCGAGCTCCTACGAGCAGTACTTC. Protein: CSVESGASSYEQYF.

V is TRBV19 and J is TRBJ1-2, with D unclear. V was pared by 4 bases and J by 7 bases, with 10 bases between. This CDR3 has 12 amino acids. In germline, CDR1 is LNHDA, CDR2 SQIVND (reference sequence). The CDR3 nucleotides read TGTGCCAGTAGTACGCCTCTTTCTGGCTACACCTTC. It encodes CASSTPLSGYTF.

This rearrangement joins TRBV6-5 to TRBJ1-1, with D uncertain. The CDR3 extends over 14 amino acids. Germline lookup yields CDR1 MNHEY and CDR2 SVGAGI. Between the trimmed V and J ends, which lost 6 bases and 1 base, there was a span of 12 bases. The CDR3 coding sequence is TGTGCCAGCAGCTTCGGGAGCAGGAACACTGAAGCTTTCTTT. This sequence encodes CASSFGSRNTEAFF.

This chain's CDR3 is CATSITGSGNTIYF. CDR3 bases: TGTGCCACCAGCATTACAGGCTCTGGAAACACCATATATTTT. V gene TRBV15 combines with J gene TRBJ1-3, with TRBD1 as a possible D gene (5 bases). V lost 4 bases and J 0 bases, leaving 7 bases between the germline ends. The CDR3 has 14 residues. CDR1 LNHNV and CDR2 YYDKDF come from the germline V gene (reference sequence).

The rearrangement uses TRBV7-9 and TRBJ2-6; 9 nucleotides agree with TRBD1. Trimming cost V 4 bases and J 1 base; bases outside gene matches: 8. Germline V lookup: CDR1 SEHNR, CDR2 FQNEAQ (reference sequence). The CDR3 has 18 amino acids. The chain's CDR3 is CASSWAGTGYSGANVLTF. The CDR3 DNA is TGTGCCAGCAGCTGGGCCGGGACAGGGTATTCTGGGGCCAACGTCCTGACTTTC.

The gene calls are TRBV29-1 and TRBJ2-7; D perhaps matches TRBD2 (6 bases). Germline CDR1 reads SQVTM; CDR2 reads ANQGSEA. The CDR3 covers 12 residues. The V and J ends lost 0 bases and 6 bases respectively, with 9 bases between them. The CDR3 loop reads CSVEEAGSEQYF. The CDR3 DNA sequence: TGCAGCGTTGAAGAGGCGGGATCCGAGCAGTACTTC.

The chain carries TRBV19 and TRBJ2-7; a possible D gene is TRBD1 (5 bases). Germline V gene data show CDR1 as LNHDA and CDR2 as SQIVND (reference sequence). Trimming removed 4 bases at V and 3 bases at J, with 10 bases between. This CDR3 is 13 amino acids long. This CDR3 is CASSTRQFYEQYF. CDR3 nucleotide sequence: TGTGCCAGTAGTACCAGACAGTTCTACGAGCAGTACTTC. Based on the CDR3 plus reference TRBV19 and TRBJ2-7, the full variable domain is DGGITQSPKYLFRKEGQNVTLSCEQNLNHDAMYWYRQDPGQGLRLIYYSQIVNDFQKGDIAEGYSVSREKKESFPLTVTSAQKNPTAFYLCASSTRQFYEQYFGPGTRLTVT.

The rearrangement links TRBV28 to TRBJ2-7; 9 nucleotides line up with TRBD1. V was clipped by 5 bases and J by 1 base; unmatched bases: 3. This CDR3 spans 14 amino acids. Germline values: CDR1 MDHEN, CDR2 SYDVKM. For the CDR3, the DNA is TGTGCCAGCAGTACGACAGGGGGGTCCTACGAGCAGTACTTC. It encodes CASSTTGGSYEQYF.

In this sample, this clone is large. This sequence joins TRBV27 and TRBJ2-7; no definite D call. V shed 4 bases and J shed 3 bases, with 16 bases lying between them. The V gene's germline CDR1 is MNHEY and CDR2 SMNVEV (reference sequence). CDR3 length equals 15 residues. CDR3 nucleotides: TGTGCCAGCAGTTCCCCGGGTCCGAGCCTCTACGAGCAGTACTTC. The encoded protein is CASSSPGPSLYEQYF.

The chain links TRBV7-8 to TRBJ1-1, with a weak D call TRBD1 (5 bases). CDR1 is SGHVS and CDR2 is FQNEAQ in the germline V gene. The CDR3 consists of 15 residues. V lost 0 bases and J lost 5, with 13 bases in between. In DNA, the CDR3 is TGTGCCAGCAGCTTAGCGCCAGGAGGGGTGACTGAAGCTTTCTTT. Protein product: CASSLAPGGVTEAFF.

This chain links TRBV7-8 with TRBJ2-7; D is perhaps TRBD1 (5 bases). V gave up 10 bases and J gave up 5 bases, with 15 bases separating them. CDR1 SGHVS and CDR2 FQNEAQ come from the germline V gene. CDR3 length: 12 amino acids. CDR3 DNA: TGTGCCACCAAAAGGGGTGGTCACGAGCAGTACTTC. Its protein product is CATKRGGHEQYF.